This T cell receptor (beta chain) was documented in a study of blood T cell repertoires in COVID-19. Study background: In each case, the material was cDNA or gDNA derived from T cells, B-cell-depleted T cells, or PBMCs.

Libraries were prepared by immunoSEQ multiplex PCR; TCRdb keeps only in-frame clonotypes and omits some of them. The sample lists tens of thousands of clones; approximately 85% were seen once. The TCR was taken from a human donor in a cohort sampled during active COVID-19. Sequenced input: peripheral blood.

In DNA form, the CDR3 reads TGTGCCAGCTCACCGCCCTCTACGAGAGCAAATAATGAGCAGTTCTTC. Translated: CASSPPSTRANNEQFF. V and J are TRBV18 and TRBJ2-1, with D unclear. This CDR3 has 16 residues. In germline, CDR1 is KGHSH, CDR2 LQKENI. Trimming cost V 3 bases and J 7 bases, with 19 bases left between them.